One TCR beta chain is described in this entry. No antigen is known for it. Base qualities are missing; no much larger clone stands one base away. CDR1 MNHEY and CDR2 SMNVEV were looked up in the germline V gene (reference sequence). Trimming leaves V shorter by 4 bases and J shorter by 2 bases, with the junction holding 6 bases beyond the gene matches. From the cysteine through the phenylalanine, the CDR3 covers 15 amino acids. The only DNA kept is the CDR3, 45 bases in frame from the first base. Genomic DNA was extracted from sorted cells for sequencing of the TCRbeta CDR3 region. The immunoSEQ Assay was used to sequence the TCRbeta CDR3 regions. As stored in TCRdb, this immuneACCESS dataset retains in-frame rearrangements with V and J assigned. A fraction of the clones does not appear; measured against another copy, unresolved V genes explain less than half of the discrepancy, and the remainder lacks a known reason. For this sample the table gives tens of thousands of clones, of which approximately 94% were detected only once. The ten top clones hold 9% to 15% of the sample.

The data stem from a study of OX40 agonist ivuxolimab in advanced cancers. Notes on the research overall: The costimulatory receptor OX40 (CD134) was targeted by ivuxolimab, a fully human IgG2 agonistic monoclonal antibody. Intravenous ivuxolimab was administered to patients every 2 weeks at six dose levels: 0.01, 0.1, 0.3, 1.5, 3 and 10 mg/kg. Among the approximately 50 dose-escalation patients, around 19 had hepatocellular carcinoma, around 15 melanoma, 9 renal cell carcinoma and 9 head and neck cancer. In the dose-escalation cohort, around 80% of patients were male, and the mean age was around 65 years with a range of about 23 to 79. Prior anti-PD-1, anti-PD-L1 or anti-CTLA-4 therapy was permitted, and checkpoint inhibitors had been received by more than 35% of dose-escalation patients. Three dose-escalation patients achieved partial responses, one with hepatocellular carcinoma and two with cutaneous melanoma. The point of sequencing TCRbeta in the periphery was to test whether ivuxolimab changed TCR sequence diversity and drove clonal T-cell expansion. The paper covers the monotherapy dose-escalation part of the phase I ivuxolimab trial, which included N ≈ 50 patients. Broader findings and caveats from the paper: At doses from 0.1 to 3.0 mg/kg, clonal expansion was seen in both CD4+ and CD8+ blood T cells between baseline and week 6. In the 0.1-3.0 mg/kg groups, partial responders were among the patients with the lowest normalized peripheral clonal expansion, particularly in CD8+ T cells. After ivuxolimab, more expanded clones were found on average in CD8+ T cells than in CD4+ T cells. Antigen specificity was not determined for the clonally expanded peripheral T cells. Low levels of normalized T-cell clonal expansion were also seen in some patients who did not respond.

The trial excluded patients who had a history of autoimmune disease or who were on systemic immunosuppression. In every dose cohort, peripheral blood was drawn for TCR sequencing at baseline, cycle 4 day 1, and cycle 7 day 1. The samples were taken from a phase I, first-in-human, multicenter, open-label dose-escalation trial of ivuxolimab. Adults with locally advanced or metastatic melanoma, renal cell carcinoma, hepatocellular carcinoma or head and neck squamous cell carcinoma were enrolled in the trial. Before TCR sequencing, CD4+ T cells and CD8+ T cells were sorted from peripheral blood as separate populations.

This receptor chain uses TRBV27 and TRBJ2-5, with 8 middle bases fitting TRBD2. The sequencing used CD4+ or CD8+ T cells sorted from blood, collected in a trial of the OX40 agonist ivuxolimab. This TCR was sampled from an adult with an advanced solid tumor such as melanoma, head and neck, liver or kidney cancer. The CDR3 is CASSSLADIQETQYF. Here is the DNA: TGTGCCAGCAGTTCACTAGCGGATATTCAAGAGACCCAGTACTTC.